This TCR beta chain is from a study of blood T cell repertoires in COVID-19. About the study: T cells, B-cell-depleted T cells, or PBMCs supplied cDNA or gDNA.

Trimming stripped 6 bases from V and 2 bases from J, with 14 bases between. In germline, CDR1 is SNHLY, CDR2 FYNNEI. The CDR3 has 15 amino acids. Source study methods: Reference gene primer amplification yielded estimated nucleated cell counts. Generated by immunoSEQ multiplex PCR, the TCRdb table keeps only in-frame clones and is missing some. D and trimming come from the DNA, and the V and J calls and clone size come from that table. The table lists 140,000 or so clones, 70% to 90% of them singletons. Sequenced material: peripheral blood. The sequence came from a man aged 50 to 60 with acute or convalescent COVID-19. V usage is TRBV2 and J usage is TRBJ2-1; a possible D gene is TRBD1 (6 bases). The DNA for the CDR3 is TGTGCCAGCAGGCCGACAGGAGAAGCCTACAATGAGCAGTTCTTC. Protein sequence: CASRPTGEAYNEQFF.